This record covers a single T cell receptor (beta chain). Antigen: not known. The data were taken from a study of T cell responses to AZD1222 COVID-19 vaccine. Study-level points and caveats: At baseline, just 6 or 7 AZD1222 recipients tested seropositive. Spike as a whole was targeted by vaccine-associated CD4 TCRs, dominant at 160-218 and 743-854. Females outnumbered males among donors, who were mostly white British; clonal diversity was possibly underestimated. Sampling that yielded the repertoires occurred only after the peak T cell response.

Germline trimming cut 6 bases from V and 6 bases from J; bases unmatched to any gene: 18. Germline CDR1 SGHRS, CDR2 YFSETQ. The CDR3 contains 17 residues. Libraries were prepared by immunoSEQ multiplex PCR; TCRdb keeps only in-frame clonotypes and omits some of them. The sample includes 150,000 to 200,000 clones, about nine tenths of them seen just once. This receptor was identified in an adult who received the AZD1222 COVID-19 vaccine. V gene TRBV5-1 combines with J gene TRBJ2-7; 10 bases are shared with TRBD1. Sequenced here: peripheral blood, sampled 28 days after the second AZD1222 dose. CDR3 nucleotides: TGCGCCAGCAAGGGCCGCCTCGGGATGGGACAGGGGACCGAGCAGTACTTC. Translated: CASKGRLGMGQGTEQYF.